These 17 T cell receptor beta chains were sequenced from one sample in a study of Tregs in tolerant kidney transplant recipients. Here immunoSEQ multiplex PCR was the method, and the copy in TCRdb shows in-frame clones only, minus some. The sample lists approximately 81,000 clones, 90% to 95% seen once, with more than 1.5% in the top ten. Recipients received nonmyeloablative bone marrow transplants from related graft donors, with transient mixed chimerism. Sequencing was performed on CD4+ T cells from blood (PBMCs), taken 24 months after the transplant. The receptor source for this set is a human patient who received a combined kidney and bone marrow transplant. Some T cells here may be from the graft donor.

This chain links TRBV6-5 with TRBJ2-5; 7 bases map to TRBD2. Trimming cost V 6 bases and J 5 bases; bases outside gene matches: 6. Germline lookup yields CDR1 MNHEY and CDR2 SVGAGI. CDR3 size: 13 residues. CDR3 amino acids: CASSLREGETQYF. DNA of the CDR3: TGTGCCAGCAGCCTTAGGGAGGGGGAGACCCAGTACTTC.

This clone has only one observation. The V gene is TRBV7-3, the J gene TRBJ2-3; 9 bases line up with TRBD2. The V gene's germline CDR1 is SGHTA and CDR2 FQGTGA. Unmatched junction bases numbered 2, after V lost 1 base and J lost 0 bases. This CDR3 region has 16 residues. The CDR3 sequence: CASSLIAGVSTDTQYF. DNA for the CDR3: TGTGCCAGCAGCTTAATAGCGGGAGTCAGCACAGATACGCAGTATTTT.

In regard to this clone: Distinct nucleotide sequences in the sample also encode this CDR3. This chain connects TRBV30 to TRBJ1-6; D might be TRBD1 (5 bases). Trimming removed 2 bases at V and 13 bases at J, with 15 bases between. This CDR3 region has 13 residues. Per the germline V gene, CDR1 is GTSNPN and CDR2 is SVGIG (reference sequence). The CDR3 coding sequence is TGTGCCTGGAGTACCCAGGGAACATCCCCCCTCCACTTT. Its translation is CAWSTQGTSPLHF. The full variable domain, in which reference TRBV30 and TRBJ1-6 provide the parts outside the CDR3, is SQTIHQWPATLVQPVGSPLSLECTVEGTSNPNLYWYRQAAGRGLQLLFYSVGIGQISSEVPQNLSASRPQDRQFILSSKKLLLSDSGFYLCAWSTQGTSPLHFGNGTRLTVT.

The chain recombines TRBV27 with TRBJ1-2; 7 bases map to TRBD1. Germline V gene sequence: CDR1 MNHEY, CDR2 SMNVEV (reference sequence). CDR3 size: 20 residues. With V trimmed by 3 bases and J by 8 bases, 27 bases remained unmatched. CDR3 bases: TGTGCCAGCAGTTTCAACATTTTCGCAGGGGGGGCAAGCGGGGGAGTAGGCTACACCTTC. Translation gives CASSFNIFAGGASGGVGYTF.

V and J are TRBV19 and TRBJ2-7; 7 bases agree with TRBD1. Germline CDR1 LNHDA, CDR2 SQIVND (reference sequence). This CDR3 region has 16 residues. V dropped 3 bases and J dropped 0; count of bases not matched to a gene: 8. CDR3 protein: CASSIRQGLGSYEQYF. The CDR3 DNA reads as TGTGCCAGTAGTATCCGACAGGGCTTAGGCTCCTACGAGCAGTACTTC.

The rearrangement joins TRBV11-2 to TRBJ2-3, with 7 positions matching TRBD2. CDR3 length: 16 amino acids. CDR1 and CDR2 from the germline V gene are SGHAT and FQNNGV. Germline trimming cut 2 bases from V and 0 bases from J; bases unmatched to any gene: 5. CDR3 coding DNA: TGTGCCAGCAGCTTACGGGGCGGGAGAAGCACAGATACGCAGTATTTT. This codes for CASSLRGGRSTDTQYF.

This clone was seen more than once but under ten times. For the CDR3, the DNA is TGCGCCAGCGACCTGACAGGGAGCTCCTACGAGCAGTACTTC. Translation gives CASDLTGSSYEQYF. The rearrangement links TRBV10-2 to TRBJ2-7, with 7 bases that match TRBD1. The CDR3 has 14 residues. Germline V gene lookup returns CDR1 WSHSY and CDR2 SAAADI. Germline trimming cut 8 bases from V and 0 bases from J; bases unmatched to any gene: 7.

The chain has TRBV7-2 and TRBJ2-1; no reliable D call. CDR3 length: 14 amino acids. Looked up from germline, CDR1 is SGHTA and CDR2 is FQGNSA. V was cut by 0 bases and J by 7 bases, with 10 bases left in between. The CDR3 is CASSLAQILNEQFF. The CDR3 DNA follows: TGTGCCAGCAGCTTAGCGCAAATACTGAATGAGCAGTTCTTC.

The rearrangement uses TRBV2 and TRBJ1-6; 9 nucleotides match TRBD1. CDR1 and CDR2 from the germline V gene are SNHLY and FYNNEI. The CDR3 runs 13 residues. The J segment lost 9 bases and the V segment lost 9 bases, leaving 6 bases of the junction unmatched. CDR3 region: CASNRGLSSPLHF. CDR3 bases: TGTGCCAGTAACAGGGGGCTTAGTTCACCCCTCCACTTT.

This rearrangement joins TRBV5-4 to TRBJ2-3; 8 bases align to TRBD2. Germline V gives CDR1 SGHNT, CDR2 YYREEE (reference sequence). J was trimmed by 3 bases and V by 5 bases; bases with no gene match: 11. CDR3 length: 16 residues. CDR3 sequence: CASSQRTGGSTDTQYF. Here the CDR3 DNA reads TGTGCCAGCAGTCAACGAACGGGGGGGTCGACAGATACGCAGTATTTT. The complete variable domain, with remaining parts taken from reference TRBV5-4 and TRBJ2-3, reads ETGVTQSPTHLIKTRGQQVTLRCSSQSGHNTVSWYQQALGQGPQFIFQYYREEENGRGNFPPRFSGLQFPNYSSELNVNALELDDSALYLCASSQRTGGSTDTQYFGPGTRLTVL.

This chain links TRBV7-8 with TRBJ2-7; D call uncertain. Germline values: CDR1 SGHVS, CDR2 FQNEAQ. V was trimmed by 0 bases and J by 7 bases, leaving 13 bases between them. This CDR3 is built from 14 residues. The CDR3 region has the DNA TGTGCCAGCAGCTTAGCGAACGCCTTGAGGGAGCAGTACTTC. This codes for CASSLANALREQYF.

This clone was observed once. V gene TRBV2 combines with J gene TRBJ2-7; 9 bases map to TRBD1. This CDR3 is 15 amino acids long. V lost 3 bases, J lost 5 bases, and 8 bases stayed unmatched. Germline loops: CDR1 SNHLY, CDR2 FYNNEI. The CDR3 loop is CASSDGDRVQDEQYF. The CDR3, as DNA: TGTGCCAGCAGTGATGGGGACAGGGTACAGGACGAGCAGTACTTC. The complete variable domain, with remaining parts taken from reference TRBV2 and TRBJ2-7, reads EPEVTQTPSHQVTQMGQEVILRCVPISNHLYFYWYRQILGQKVEFLVSFYNNEISEKSEIFDDQFSVERPDGSNFTLKIRSTKLEDSAMYFCASSDGDRVQDEQYFGPGTRLTVT.

This chain links TRBV10-3 with TRBJ1-2; 11 bases fit TRBD1. The CDR3 consists of 14 residues. The germline CDR1 and CDR2 sequences are ENHRY and SYGVKD. V was pared by 6 bases and J by 3 bases, with 3 bases of the junction left unmatched. This CDR3 is CAIRGTGGDYGYTF. CDR3 nucleotides: TGTGCCATCAGGGGGACAGGGGGAGACTATGGCTACACCTTC.

This chain connects TRBV15 to TRBJ2-2; perhaps TRBD2 as D (5 bases). Germline V gives CDR1 LNHNV, CDR2 YYDKDF (reference sequence). With 1 base removed from V and 4 bases from J, the gap between germline ends came to 7 bases. CDR3 length: 14 amino acids. For the CDR3, the DNA is TGTGCCACCAGCAGAGCGGGGAGCACCGGGGAGCTGTTTTTT. It specifies CATSRAGSTGELFF. The complete variable domain, with remaining parts taken from reference TRBV15 and TRBJ2-2, reads DAMVIQNPRYQVTQFGKPVTLSCSQTLNHNVMYWYQQKSSQAPKLLFHYYDKDFNNEADTPDNFQSRRPNTSFCFLDIRSPGLGDTAMYLCATSRAGSTGELFFGEGSRLTVL.

The chain has TRBV30 and TRBJ2-7, with D possibly being TRBD1 (6 bases). Trimming removed 3 bases from V and 4 bases from J, with 10 bases in between. Looked up from germline, CDR1 is GTSNPN and CDR2 is SVGIG (reference sequence). This CDR3 contains 12 residues. The CDR3 DNA reads TGTGCCTGGAGGGACAGCCATTACGAGCAGTACTTC. As protein: CAWRDSHYEQYF. Drawing the rest from reference TRBV30 and TRBJ2-7, the complete variable domain is SQTIHQWPATLVQPVGSPLSLECTVEGTSNPNLYWYRQAAGRGLQLLFYSVGIGQISSEVPQNLSASRPQDRQFILSSKKLLLSDSGFYLCAWRDSHYEQYFGPGTRLTVT.

The chain joins TRBV5-4 to TRBJ2-7; 13 bases line up with TRBD2. After removal of 5 bases from V and 3 bases from J, the junction contained 8 bases not matched to a gene. Per germline, CDR1 SGHNT and CDR2 YYREEE (reference sequence). This CDR3 contains 16 residues. In DNA, the CDR3 is TGTGCCAGCAGTGGGACTAGCGGGGTGATAAGCTACGAGCAGTACTTC. Encoded protein: CASSGTSGVISYEQYF.

CDR3 sequence: CASSMGRGTDTQYF. In nucleotides, the CDR3 is TGTGCCAGTAGTATGGGGAGGGGCACAGATACGCAGTATTTT. The chain has TRBV19 and TRBJ2-3, with 7 nucleotides matching TRBD2. This CDR3 is 14 amino acids long. CDR1 LNHDA and CDR2 SQIVND come from the germline V gene (reference sequence). The V segment lost 3 bases and the J segment 1 base; nucleotides outside the gene matches: 1.